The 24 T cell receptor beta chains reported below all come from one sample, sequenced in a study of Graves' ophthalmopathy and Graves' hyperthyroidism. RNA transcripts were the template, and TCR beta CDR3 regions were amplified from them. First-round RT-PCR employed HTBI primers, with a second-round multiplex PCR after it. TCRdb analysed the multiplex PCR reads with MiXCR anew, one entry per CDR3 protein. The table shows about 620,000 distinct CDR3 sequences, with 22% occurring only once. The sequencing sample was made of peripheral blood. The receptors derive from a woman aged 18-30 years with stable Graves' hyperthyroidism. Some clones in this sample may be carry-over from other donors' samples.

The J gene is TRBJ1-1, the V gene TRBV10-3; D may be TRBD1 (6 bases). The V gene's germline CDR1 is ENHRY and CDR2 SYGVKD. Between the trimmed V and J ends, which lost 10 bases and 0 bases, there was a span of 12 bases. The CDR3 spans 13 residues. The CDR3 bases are TGTGCCACAGGGGACAACGTGAACACTGAAGCTTTCTTT. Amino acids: CATGDNVNTEAFF.

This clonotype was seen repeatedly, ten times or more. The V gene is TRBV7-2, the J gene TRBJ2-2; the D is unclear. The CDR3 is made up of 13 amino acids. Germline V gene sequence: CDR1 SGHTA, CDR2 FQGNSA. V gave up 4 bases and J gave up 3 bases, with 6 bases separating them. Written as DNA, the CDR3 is TGTGCCAGCAGCTACGGGCACACCGGGGAGCTGTTTTTT. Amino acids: CASSYGHTGELFF.

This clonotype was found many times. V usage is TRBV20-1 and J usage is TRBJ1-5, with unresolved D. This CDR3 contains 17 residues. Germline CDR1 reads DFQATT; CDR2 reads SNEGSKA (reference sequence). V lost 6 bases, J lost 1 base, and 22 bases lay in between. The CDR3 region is CSAGSSGAGGSNQPQHF. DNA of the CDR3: TGCAGTGCCGGATCCTCTGGAGCGGGAGGCAGCAATCAGCCCCAGCATTTT.

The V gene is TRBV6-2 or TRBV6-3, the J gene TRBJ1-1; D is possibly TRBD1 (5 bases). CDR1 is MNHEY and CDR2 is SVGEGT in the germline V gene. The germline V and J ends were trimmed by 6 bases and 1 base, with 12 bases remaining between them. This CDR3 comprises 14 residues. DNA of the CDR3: TGTGCCAGCAGCCAGGGTAGATGGAACACTGAAGCTTTCTTT. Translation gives CASSQGRWNTEAFF.

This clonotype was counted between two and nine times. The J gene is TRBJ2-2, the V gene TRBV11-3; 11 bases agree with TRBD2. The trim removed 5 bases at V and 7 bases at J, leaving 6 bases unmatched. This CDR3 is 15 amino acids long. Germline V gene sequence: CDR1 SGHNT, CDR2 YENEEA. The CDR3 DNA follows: TGTGCCAGCAGCATTAGCGGGGGGGTTGTCGGGGAGCTGTTTTTT. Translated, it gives CASSISGGVVGELFF.

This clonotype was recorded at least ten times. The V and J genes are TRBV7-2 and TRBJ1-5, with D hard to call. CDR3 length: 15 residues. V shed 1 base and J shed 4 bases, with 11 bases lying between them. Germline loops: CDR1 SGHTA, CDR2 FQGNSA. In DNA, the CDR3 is TGTGCCAGCAGCTTAGTGGGCGGCATTAATCAGCCCCAGCATTTT. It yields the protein CASSLVGGINQPQHF.

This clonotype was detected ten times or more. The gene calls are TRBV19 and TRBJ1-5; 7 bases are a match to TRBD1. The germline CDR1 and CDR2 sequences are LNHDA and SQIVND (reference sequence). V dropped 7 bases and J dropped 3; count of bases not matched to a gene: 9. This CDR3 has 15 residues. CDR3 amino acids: CASIEGQVSNQPQHF. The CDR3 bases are TGTGCCAGTATCGAAGGACAGGTATCCAATCAGCCCCAGCATTTT.

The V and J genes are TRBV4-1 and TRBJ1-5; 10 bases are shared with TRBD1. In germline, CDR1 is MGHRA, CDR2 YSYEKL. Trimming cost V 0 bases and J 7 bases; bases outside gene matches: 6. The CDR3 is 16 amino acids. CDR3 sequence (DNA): TGCGCCAGCAGCCAAGAGACAGGGGGCCAAGGGCAGCCCCAGCATTTT. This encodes CASSQETGGQGQPQHF.

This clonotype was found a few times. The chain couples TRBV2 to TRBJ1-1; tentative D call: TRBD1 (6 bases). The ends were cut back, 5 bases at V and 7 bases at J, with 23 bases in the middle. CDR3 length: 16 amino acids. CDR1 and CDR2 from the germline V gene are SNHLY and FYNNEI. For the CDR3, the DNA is TGTGCCAGCAGTCCCAAACAGGGTTGGGGTTTCGGTGAAGCTTTCTTT. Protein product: CASSPKQGWGFGEAFF.

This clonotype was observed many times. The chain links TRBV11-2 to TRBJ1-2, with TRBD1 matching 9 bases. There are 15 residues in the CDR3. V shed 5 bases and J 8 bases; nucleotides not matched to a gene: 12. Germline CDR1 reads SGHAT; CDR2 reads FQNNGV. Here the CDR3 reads CASSTLQKDRGGYTF. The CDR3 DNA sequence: TGTGCCAGCAGCACACTCCAAAAGGACAGGGGCGGCTACACCTTC.

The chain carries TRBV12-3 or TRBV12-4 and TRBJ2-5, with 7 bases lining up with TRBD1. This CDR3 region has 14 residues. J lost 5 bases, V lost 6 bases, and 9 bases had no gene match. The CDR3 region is CASSLGQMTETQYF. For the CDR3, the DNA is TGTGCCAGCAGCTTGGGACAGATGACGGAGACCCAGTACTTC.

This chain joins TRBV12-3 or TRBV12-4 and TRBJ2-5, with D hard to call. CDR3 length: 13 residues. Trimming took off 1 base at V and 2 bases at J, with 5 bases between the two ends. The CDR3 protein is CASSLERQETQYF. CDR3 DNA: TGTGCCAGCAGTTTAGAACGGCAAGAGACCCAGTACTTC.

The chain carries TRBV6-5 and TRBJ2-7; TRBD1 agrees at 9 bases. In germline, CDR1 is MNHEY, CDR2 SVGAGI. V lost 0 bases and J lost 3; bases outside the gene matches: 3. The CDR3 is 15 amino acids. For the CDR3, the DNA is TGTGCCAGCAGTTACTCGTCGGGACAGGGCTACGAGCAGTACTTC. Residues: CASSYSSGQGYEQYF.

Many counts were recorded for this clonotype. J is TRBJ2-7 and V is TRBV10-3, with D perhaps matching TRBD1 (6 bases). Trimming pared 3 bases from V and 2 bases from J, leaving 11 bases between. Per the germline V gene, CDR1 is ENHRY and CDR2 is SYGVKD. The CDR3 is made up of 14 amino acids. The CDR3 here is CAISDRRTAYEQYF. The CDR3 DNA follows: TGTGCCATCAGTGACCGTAGGACAGCCTACGAGCAGTACTTC.

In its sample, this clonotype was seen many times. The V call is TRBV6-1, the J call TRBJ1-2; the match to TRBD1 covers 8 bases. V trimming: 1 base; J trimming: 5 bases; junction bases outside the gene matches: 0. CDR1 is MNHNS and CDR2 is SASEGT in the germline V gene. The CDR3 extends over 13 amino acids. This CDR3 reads CASSEGQGYGYTF. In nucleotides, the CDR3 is TGTGCCAGCAGTGAAGGACAGGGGTATGGCTACACCTTC.

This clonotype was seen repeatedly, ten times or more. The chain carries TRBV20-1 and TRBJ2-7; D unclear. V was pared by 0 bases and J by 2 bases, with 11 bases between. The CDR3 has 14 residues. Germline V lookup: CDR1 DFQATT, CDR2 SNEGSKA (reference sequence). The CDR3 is CSAREPIRTYEQYF. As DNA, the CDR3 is TGCAGTGCTAGAGAACCGATTCGTACCTACGAGCAGTACTTC.

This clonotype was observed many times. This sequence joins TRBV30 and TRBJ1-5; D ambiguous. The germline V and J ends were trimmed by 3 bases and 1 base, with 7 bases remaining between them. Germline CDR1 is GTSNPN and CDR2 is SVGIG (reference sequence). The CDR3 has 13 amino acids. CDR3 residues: CAWSSDSNQPQHF. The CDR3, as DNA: TGTGCCTGGAGCAGCGACAGCAATCAGCCCCAGCATTTT.

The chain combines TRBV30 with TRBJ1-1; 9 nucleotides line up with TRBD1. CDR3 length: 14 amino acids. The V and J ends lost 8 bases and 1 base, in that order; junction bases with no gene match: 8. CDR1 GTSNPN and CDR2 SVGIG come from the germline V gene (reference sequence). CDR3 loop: CALPGQGRNTEAFF. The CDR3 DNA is TGTGCCCTACCGGGACAGGGCCGGAACACTGAAGCTTTCTTT.

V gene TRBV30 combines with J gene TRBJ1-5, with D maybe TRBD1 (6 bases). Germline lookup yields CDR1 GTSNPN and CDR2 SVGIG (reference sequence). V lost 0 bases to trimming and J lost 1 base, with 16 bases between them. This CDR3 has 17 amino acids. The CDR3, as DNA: TGTGCCTGGAGTGTTCGGACAGTTGAGGGGAGCAATCAGCCCCAGCATTTT. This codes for CAWSVRTVEGSNQPQHF.

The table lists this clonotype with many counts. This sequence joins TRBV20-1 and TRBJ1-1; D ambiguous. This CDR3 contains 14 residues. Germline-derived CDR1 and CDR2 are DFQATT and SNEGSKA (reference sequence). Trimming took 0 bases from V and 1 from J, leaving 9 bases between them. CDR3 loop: CSARDRRRNTEAFF. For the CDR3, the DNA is TGCAGTGCTAGAGACCGGCGAAGGAACACTGAAGCTTTCTTT.

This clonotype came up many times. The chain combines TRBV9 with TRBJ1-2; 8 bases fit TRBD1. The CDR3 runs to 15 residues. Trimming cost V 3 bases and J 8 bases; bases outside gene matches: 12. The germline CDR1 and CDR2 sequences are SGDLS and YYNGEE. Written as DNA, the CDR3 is TGTGCCAGCAGCGCCAATACAAGGACAGGGAAAGGCTACACCTTC. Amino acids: CASSANTRTGKGYTF.

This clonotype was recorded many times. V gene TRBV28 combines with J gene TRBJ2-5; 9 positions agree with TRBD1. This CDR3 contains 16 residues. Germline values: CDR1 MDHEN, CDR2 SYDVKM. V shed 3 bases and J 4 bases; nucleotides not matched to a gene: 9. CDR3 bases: TGTGCCAGCAGTTTGGTGGGGACAGGGCGCGGAGAGACCCAGTACTTC. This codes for CASSLVGTGRGETQYF.

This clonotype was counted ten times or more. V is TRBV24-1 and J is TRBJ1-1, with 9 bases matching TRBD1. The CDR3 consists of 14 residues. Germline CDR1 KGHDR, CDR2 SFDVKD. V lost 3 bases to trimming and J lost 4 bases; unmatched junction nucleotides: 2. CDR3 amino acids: CATSDDRGCTEAFF. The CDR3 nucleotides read TGTGCCACCAGTGATGACAGGGGGTGCACTGAAGCTTTCTTT.

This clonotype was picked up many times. CDR3 region: CASSLAGVIYNSPLHF. Written as DNA, the CDR3 is TGCGCCAGCAGCTTGGCCGGTGTGATCTATAATTCACCCCTCCACTTT. The chain recombines TRBV5-1 with TRBJ1-6; D not certain. CDR3 length equals 16 residues. Trimming stripped 0 bases from V and 3 bases from J, with 10 bases between. Germline V gene data show CDR1 as SGHRS and CDR2 as YFSETQ.